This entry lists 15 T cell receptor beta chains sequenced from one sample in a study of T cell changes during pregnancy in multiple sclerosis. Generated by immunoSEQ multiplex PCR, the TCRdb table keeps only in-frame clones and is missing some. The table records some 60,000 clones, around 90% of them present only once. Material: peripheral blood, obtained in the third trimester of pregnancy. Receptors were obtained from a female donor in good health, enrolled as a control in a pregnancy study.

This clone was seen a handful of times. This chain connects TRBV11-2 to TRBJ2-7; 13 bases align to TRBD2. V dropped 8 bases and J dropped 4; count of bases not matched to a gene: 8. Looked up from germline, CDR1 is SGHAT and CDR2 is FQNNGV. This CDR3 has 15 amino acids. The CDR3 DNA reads TGTGCCAGCGGAACCGGGGGACTAGCGGGATACGAGCAGTACTTC. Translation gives CASGTGGLAGYEQYF.

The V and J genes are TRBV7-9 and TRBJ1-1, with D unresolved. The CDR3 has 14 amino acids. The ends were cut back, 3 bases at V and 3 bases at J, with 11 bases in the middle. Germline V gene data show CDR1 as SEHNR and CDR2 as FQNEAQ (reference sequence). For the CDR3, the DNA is TGTGCCAGCAGCTTGAGGAGCGATCACACTGAAGCTTTCTTT. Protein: CASSLRSDHTEAFF. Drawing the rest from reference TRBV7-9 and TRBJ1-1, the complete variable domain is DTGVSQNPRHKITKRGQNVTFRCDPISEHNRLYWYRQTLGQGPEFLTYFQNEAQLEKSRLLSDRFSAERPKGSFSTLEIQRTEQGDSAMYLCASSLRSDHTEAFFGQGTRLTVV.

This CDR3 is CASSSSSGKSSYEQYF. CDR3 in DNA: TGCGCCAGCAGCTCGTCTAGCGGGAAGAGCTCCTACGAGCAGTACTTC. The genes are TRBV5-1 and TRBJ2-7; 9 nucleotides align to TRBD2. J gave up 0 bases and V 3 bases, and 7 bases lay outside the gene matches. Germline V gives CDR1 SGHRS, CDR2 YFSETQ. The CDR3 extends over 16 amino acids.

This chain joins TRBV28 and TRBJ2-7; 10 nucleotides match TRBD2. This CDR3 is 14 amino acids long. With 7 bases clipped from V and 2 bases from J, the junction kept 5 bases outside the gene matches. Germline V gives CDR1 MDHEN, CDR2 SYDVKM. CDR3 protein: CASKLAGGTYEQYF. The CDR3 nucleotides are TGTGCCAGCAAATTAGCGGGAGGCACCTACGAGCAGTACTTC.

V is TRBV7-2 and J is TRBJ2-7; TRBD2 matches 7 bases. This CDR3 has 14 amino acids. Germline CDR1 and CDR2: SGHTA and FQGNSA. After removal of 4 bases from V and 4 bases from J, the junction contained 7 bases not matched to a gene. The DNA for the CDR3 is TGTGCCAGCAGCTCCCGAAACGGGAGGTACGAGCAGTACTTC. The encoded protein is CASSSRNGRYEQYF.

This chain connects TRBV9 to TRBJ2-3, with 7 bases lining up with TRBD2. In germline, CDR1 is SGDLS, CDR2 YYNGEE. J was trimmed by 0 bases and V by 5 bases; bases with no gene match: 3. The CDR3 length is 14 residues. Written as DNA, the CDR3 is TGTGCCAGCAGTTTTAGCGGGAGCACAGATACGCAGTATTTT. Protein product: CASSFSGSTDTQYF.

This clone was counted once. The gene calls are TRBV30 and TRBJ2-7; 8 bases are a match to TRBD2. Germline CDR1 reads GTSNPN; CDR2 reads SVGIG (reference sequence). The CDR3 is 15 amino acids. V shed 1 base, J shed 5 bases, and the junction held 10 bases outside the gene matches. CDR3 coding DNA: TGTGCCTGGAGTGGATGCGGGAGGCGCCCCCACGAGCAGTACTTC. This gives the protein CAWSGCGRRPHEQYF.

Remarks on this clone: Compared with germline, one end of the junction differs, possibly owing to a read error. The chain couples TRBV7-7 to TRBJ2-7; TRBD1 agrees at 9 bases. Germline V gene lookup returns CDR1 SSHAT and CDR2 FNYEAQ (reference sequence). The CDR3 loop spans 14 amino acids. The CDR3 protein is CASSSGTGSYEQYF. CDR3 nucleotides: TGTGCTAGCAGCTCCGGGACAGGGTCCTACGAGCAGTACTTC.

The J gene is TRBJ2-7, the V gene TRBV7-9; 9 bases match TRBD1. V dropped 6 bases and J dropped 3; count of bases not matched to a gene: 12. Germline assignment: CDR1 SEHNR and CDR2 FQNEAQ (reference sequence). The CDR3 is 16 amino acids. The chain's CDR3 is CASSRLRDRESYEQYF. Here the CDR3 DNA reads TGTGCCAGCAGTCGTTTACGGGACAGGGAGAGCTACGAGCAGTACTTC.

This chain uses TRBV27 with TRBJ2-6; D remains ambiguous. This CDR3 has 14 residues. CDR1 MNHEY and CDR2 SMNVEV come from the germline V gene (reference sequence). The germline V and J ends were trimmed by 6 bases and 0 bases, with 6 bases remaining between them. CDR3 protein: CASSRSSGANVLTF. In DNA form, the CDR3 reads TGTGCCAGCAGCCGGAGCTCTGGGGCCAACGTCCTGACTTTC.

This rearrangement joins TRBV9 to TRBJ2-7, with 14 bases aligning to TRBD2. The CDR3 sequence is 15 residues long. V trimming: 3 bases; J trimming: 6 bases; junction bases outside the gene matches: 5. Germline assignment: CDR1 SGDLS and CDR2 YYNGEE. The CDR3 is CASSGGTSGRGEQYF. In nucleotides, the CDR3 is TGTGCCAGCAGCGGGGGGACTAGCGGGAGAGGCGAGCAGTACTTC.

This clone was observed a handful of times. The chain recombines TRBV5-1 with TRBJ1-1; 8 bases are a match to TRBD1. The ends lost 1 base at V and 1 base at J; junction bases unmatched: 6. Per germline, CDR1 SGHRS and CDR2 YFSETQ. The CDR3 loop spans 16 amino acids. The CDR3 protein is CASSLTPQGGNTEAFF. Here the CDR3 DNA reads TGCGCCAGCAGCTTGACCCCACAGGGGGGGAACACTGAAGCTTTCTTT.

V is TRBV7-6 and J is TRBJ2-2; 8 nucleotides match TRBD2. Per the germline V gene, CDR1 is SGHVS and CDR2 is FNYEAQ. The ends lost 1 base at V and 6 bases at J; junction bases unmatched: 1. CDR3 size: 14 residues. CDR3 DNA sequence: TGTGCCAGCAGCTTAGGACTAGCGTCCGGGGAGCTGTTTTTT. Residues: CASSLGLASGELFF.

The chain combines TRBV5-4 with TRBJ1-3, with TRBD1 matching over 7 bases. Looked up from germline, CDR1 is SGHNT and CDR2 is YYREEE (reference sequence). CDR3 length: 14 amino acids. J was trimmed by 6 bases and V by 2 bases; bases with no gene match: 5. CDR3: CASSLSDRPNTIYF. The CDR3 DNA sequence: TGTGCCAGCAGCTTATCGGACAGGCCAAACACCATATATTTT.

The CDR3 protein is CASSSDNLGELFF. CDR3 DNA sequence: TGTGCCAGCAGCTCCGACAATCTCGGGGAGCTGTTTTTT. This chain links TRBV7-3 with TRBJ2-2; no reliable D call. The germline CDR1 and CDR2 sequences are SGHTA and FQGTGA. Trimming took 4 bases from V and 7 from J, leaving 10 bases between them. This CDR3 has 13 residues.